The following is a T cell receptor beta chain sequence with its context. Libraries were prepared by immunoSEQ multiplex PCR; TCRdb keeps only in-frame clonotypes and omits some of them. The sample includes about 390,000 clones, around nine tenths seen only once; the top ten take 10%. Germline V CDR1 and CDR2: MNHEY, SVGAGI. Losses at the gene ends were 6 bases for V and 3 bases for J; bases not matched to a gene: 5. This CDR3 spans 14 amino acids. This specimen belongs to a study of blood T cell repertoires in COVID-19. Ages ranged from about 18 to 89 years, with residence in more than 20 US areas. Grouping used clinical history reported by participants in a survey and questionnaire.

The sequence came from a woman between 45 and 65 years old who had recovered from COVID-19. The sample was PBMCs or T cells enriched from blood (not recorded which). The chain carries TRBV6-5 and TRBJ2-7; 10 bases fit TRBD2. The CDR3 is CASSGLAEFYEQYF. The CDR3 DNA reads as TGTGCCAGCAGCGGACTAGCGGAGTTCTACGAGCAGTACTTC.